The rows below give T cell receptor beta chains drawn from one sample of a study of T cell responses to AZD1222 COVID-19 vaccine. Assay used: immunoSEQ multiplex PCR; TCRdb lists only in-frame clones, some missing. Here the sample spans 45,000 to 65,000 clones, 87% being singletons. Sample: peripheral blood, taken 28 days after the second AZD1222 dose. The receptors here all came from an adult who received the AZD1222 COVID-19 vaccine. Both conserved end residues are part of each CDR3. The D gene is left open where the match is weak. Not every row has a clone size; where given, it reads once, few, many or a size class.

j_call,v_call,d_call,clone_size,cdr3_aa,cdr3_nt
TRBJ2-5,TRBV30,.,.,CAWREETQYF,TGTGCCTGGAGGGAGGAGACCCAGTACTTC
TRBJ2-5,TRBV5-4,.,.,CASSLMDIETQYF,TGTGCCAGCAGCTTGATGGATATAGAGACCCAGTACTTC
TRBJ1-2,TRBV28,.,.,CASSYSRDYGYTF,TGTGCCAGCTCTTACTCGCGCGACTATGGCTACACCTTC
TRBJ2-1,TRBV3-1/TRBV3-2,.,.,CASSQGTVRPYNEQFF,TGTGCCAGCAGCCAAGGAACAGTCCGCCCTTACAATGAGCAGTTCTTC
TRBJ2-7,TRBV28,.,.,CASSLQDEQYF,TGTGCCAGCAGTCTCCAGGACGAGCAGTACTTC
TRBJ2-2,TRBV29-1,TRBD2,.,CSVEWAGGPSGELFF,TGCAGCGTTGAATGGGCGGGAGGGCCCTCCGGGGAGCTGTTTTTT
TRBJ2-5,TRBV13,TRBD2,.,CASSHNPGLAGQETQYF,TGTGCCAGCAGCCATAATCCGGGACTAGCGGGCCAAGAGACCCAGTACTTC
TRBJ1-5,TRBV28,TRBD1,few,CASSRQGRGYSNQPQHF,TGTGCCAGCAGTCGACAGGGAAGGGGCTATAGCAATCAGCCCCAGCATTTT
TRBJ1-5,TRBV4-1,.,.,CASSPGLGSNQPQHF,TGCGCCAGCAGTCCGGGACTTGGGAGCAATCAGCCCCAGCATTTT
TRBJ2-2,TRBV3-1/TRBV3-2,TRBD2,.,CASRSTSADTGELFF,TGTGCCAGCAGGTCAACTAGCGCCGATACCGGGGAGCTGTTTTTT
TRBJ1-6,TRBV28,.,.,CASPPHIGAPLHF,TGTGCCAGTCCGCCCCACATCGGAGCACCCCTCCACTTT
TRBJ1-1,TRBV19,TRBD1,.,CASSSTGLNTEAFF,TGTGCCAGTAGTTCGACAGGGCTGAACACTGAAGCTTTCTTT
TRBJ2-7,TRBV6-5,TRBD2,.,CASSRLAGRYEQYF,TGTGCCAGCAGTAGACTAGCGGGAAGGTACGAGCAGTACTTC
TRBJ1-1,TRBV29-1,TRBD1,.,CSAPGQGTIAFF,TGCAGCGCCCCTGGACAGGGGACGATAGCTTTCTTT
TRBJ2-1,TRBV10-1,.,few,CASSERRDPYNEQFF,TGCGCCAGCAGTGAAAGGCGGGACCCCTACAATGAGCAGTTCTTC
TRBJ1-2,TRBV19,.,few,CASSIYLGATSYGYTF,TGTGCCAGTAGTATATACCTGGGGGCGACTTCCTATGGCTACACCTTC
TRBJ2-3,TRBV24-1,.,.,CATAAGRTDTQYF,TGTGCCACCGCGGCGGGTAGGACAGATACGCAGTATTTT
TRBJ2-2,TRBV7-8,.,few,CASSLDRNTGELFF,TGTGCCAGCAGCCTAGACAGGAACACCGGGGAGCTGTTTTTT
TRBJ1-1,TRBV7-9,.,.,CASSGRTDKNTEAFF,TGTGCCAGCAGCGGAAGGACAGATAAGAACACTGAAGCTTTCTTT
TRBJ2-3,TRBV30,TRBD2,.,CAWSPKGTSGRDTQYF,TGTGCCTGGAGCCCCAAGGGGACTAGCGGGAGAGATACGCAGTATTTT
TRBJ2-2,TRBV5-4,TRBD2,.,CATLAGAAGELFF,TGTGCCACTTTAGCGGGAGCGGCCGGGGAGCTGTTTTTT
TRBJ1-6,TRBV19,TRBD1,once,CASRPGTGSNSPLHF,TGTGCCAGTAGGCCCGGGACAGGGTCAAATTCACCCCTCCACTTT
TRBJ2-1,TRBV3-1/TRBV3-2,.,.,CASSQGIYQTGYNEQFF,TGTGCCAGCAGCCAAGGAATATACCAAACCGGATACAATGAGCAGTTCTTC
TRBJ2-1,TRBV5-1,.,few,CASRTVGRNGKQFF,TGCGCCAGCAGGACAGTGGGGAGAAATGGGAAGCAGTTCTTC